Below are 27 T cell receptor beta chains sequenced from a single sample in a study of T-cell memory formation after mild COVID-19. TCRdb independently ran MiXCR on the 5' RACE reads; one entry per CDR3 protein. Among about 350,000 distinct CDR3 sequences listed, around 15% were seen once. The specimen sequenced was PBMCs or a T cell subset sorted from them (not recorded which). The receptors were gathered from a man in his late teens or twenties who had mild COVID-19 (a few samples of this study predate the infection). Cell type and time point are not known.

This clonotype was counted many times. The rearrangement links TRBV5-1 to TRBJ1-6, with D unresolved. Germline V gene data show CDR1 as SGHRS and CDR2 as YFSETQ. The germline V and J ends were trimmed by 0 bases and 6 bases, with 10 bases remaining between them. This CDR3 is 15 amino acids long. The CDR3 reads CASSLDTRPNSPLHF. The CDR3 nucleotides are TGCGCCAGCAGCTTGGACACCCGACCTAATTCACCCCTCCACTTT.

The chain uses TRBV4-3 and TRBJ1-3, with a weak D call TRBD1 (6 bases). V lost 0 bases, J lost 0 bases, and 15 bases lay in between. Germline values: CDR1 LGHNA, CDR2 YSLEER. This CDR3 has 18 residues. CDR3 sequence (DNA): TGCGCCAGCAGCCAAGATATGGGGGGCCTGTACTCTGGAAACACCATATATTTT. Translation: CASSQDMGGLYSGNTIYF.

This clonotype was observed a single time. V gene TRBV4-3 combines with J gene TRBJ2-7, with D perhaps matching TRBD1 or TRBD2 (6 bases each). This CDR3 contains 16 residues. The V end was cut by 0 bases, the J end by 8 bases, with 20 bases between. Germline values: CDR1 LGHNA, CDR2 YSLEER. CDR3 region: CASSQDLRGVAEKQYF. The CDR3, as DNA: TGCGCCAGCAGCCAAGATCTAAGGGGGGTGGCCGAGAAGCAGTACTTC.

J is TRBJ2-7 and V is TRBV6-5; the match to TRBD2 covers 7 bases. The CDR3 length is 13 residues. V shed 6 bases and J 4 bases; nucleotides not matched to a gene: 6. Germline-derived CDR1 and CDR2 are MNHEY and SVGAGI. The CDR3, as DNA: TGTGCCAGCAGGCGGGAGTGGGCTTACGAGCAGTACTTC. It translates to CASRREWAYEQYF.

The table lists this clonotype with many counts. The J gene is TRBJ2-7, the V gene TRBV6-2 or TRBV6-3; no reliable D call. V was cut by 6 bases and J by 2 bases, with 23 bases left in between. This CDR3 has 17 amino acids. Germline V gives CDR1 MNHEY, CDR2 SVGEGT. The CDR3 DNA sequence: TGTGCCAGCAGCTATCGTCATGGTGGCCCGCCGGCCTACGAGCAGTACGTC. Encoded protein: CASSYRHGGPPAYEQYV.

J is TRBJ2-7 and V is TRBV7-9, with D possibly being TRBD2 (6 bases). This CDR3 has 12 residues. The germline CDR1 and CDR2 sequences are SEHNR and FQNEAQ (reference sequence). Trimming took off 3 bases at V and 6 bases at J, with 9 bases between the two ends. This chain's CDR3 is CASSLGGTEQYV. As DNA, the CDR3 is TGTGCCAGCAGCTTGGGGGGAACCGAGCAGTACGTC.

This clonotype was observed a few times. V and J are TRBV20-1 and TRBJ1-1, with 8 positions matching TRBD1. The V gene's germline CDR1 is DFQATT and CDR2 SNEGSKA (reference sequence). The CDR3 has 11 amino acids. CDR3 in amino acids: CGGQDPVEAFF. CDR3 DNA: TGCGGGGGACAGGACCCCGTGGAAGCTTTCTTT.

This clonotype was detected only a few times. V and J are TRBV30 and TRBJ2-3; D might be TRBD1 or TRBD2, each matching 6 bases. CDR3 size: 14 residues. Trimming cost V 4 bases and J 0 bases, with 11 bases left between them. Germline CDR1 GTSNPN, CDR2 SVGIG (reference sequence). CDR3 DNA: TGTGCCTGGAAGGGGGGACTTAGCACAGATACGCAGTATTTT. Its translation: CAWKGGLSTDTQYF.

This clonotype was picked up a small number of times. The gene calls are TRBV6-5 and TRBJ2-2, with D unresolved. V lost 6 bases to trimming and J lost 3 bases, with 8 bases between them. The germline V gene has CDR1 MNHEY and CDR2 SVGAGI. This CDR3 region has 13 residues. The CDR3 coding sequence is TGTGCCAGCAGCCGAGATTACACCGGGGAGCTGTTTTTT. It specifies CASSRDYTGELFF.

The chain uses TRBV7-9 and TRBJ1-1; 7 bases fit TRBD1. Germline V CDR1 and CDR2: SEHNR, FQNEAQ (reference sequence). V trimming: 5 bases; J trimming: 0 bases; junction bases outside the gene matches: 6. This CDR3 comprises 15 residues. CDR3 nucleotide sequence: TGTGCCAGCAGCCCCAACAGGGGCTTGAACACTGAAGCTTTCTTT. Translation: CASSPNRGLNTEAFF.

The table lists this clonotype with a few counts. V gene TRBV5-1 combines with J gene TRBJ2-7; TRBD1 might be the D (6 bases). CDR3 length: 14 residues. CDR1 is SGHRS, CDR2 YFSETQ, per germline. V was clipped by 9 bases and J by 3 bases, with 19 bases between them. This CDR3 reads CATSLPGQHYEQYF. In DNA, the CDR3 is TGCGCCACCTCACTCCCCGGACAGCACTACGAGCAGTACTTC.

V gene TRBV7-2 combines with J gene TRBJ2-5; 7 bases match TRBD1. The V and J ends lost 5 bases and 5 bases, in that order; junction bases with no gene match: 8. In germline, CDR1 is SGHTA, CDR2 FQGNSA. The CDR3 contains 14 residues. Written as DNA, the CDR3 is TGTGCCAGCAGCATATACAGGGGCCTGGAGACCCAGTACTTC. Residues: CASSIYRGLETQYF.

Only a few counts were recorded for this clonotype. This chain uses TRBV6-1 with TRBJ2-5; tentative D call: TRBD2 (7 bases). Trimming left V 8 bases short and J 5 bases short, with 15 bases between. Germline CDR1 reads MNHNS; CDR2 reads SASEGT. CDR3 length: 13 amino acids. The CDR3 here is CASLSKGGETQYF. The CDR3, as DNA: TGTGCCAGCCTAAGTAAGGGGGGGGAGACCCAGTACTTC.

This clonotype appeared a few times. The chain couples TRBV7-9 to TRBJ1-6, with unresolved D. Trimming took 5 bases from V and 7 from J, leaving 15 bases between them. The CDR3 spans 15 residues. Germline V gene lookup returns CDR1 SEHNR and CDR2 FQNEAQ (reference sequence). The CDR3 reads CASSPKGSENSPLHF. The CDR3 nucleotides read TGTGCCAGCAGCCCAAAGGGATCAGAGAATTCACCCCTCCACTTT.

This clonotype has a handful of counts. The rearrangement links TRBV6-5 to TRBJ2-7; maybe TRBD2 (5 bases). The CDR3 contains 14 residues. The germline gives CDR1 MNHEY, CDR2 SVGAGI. V was shortened by 2 bases and J by 7 bases, with 15 bases between the two germline ends. The CDR3, as DNA: TGTGCCAGCAGTTACGTGGACTCGTCAGATGAGCAGTACTTC. This translates into CASSYVDSSDEQYF.

The gene calls are TRBV20-1 and TRBJ1-4; D not certain. V gave up 0 bases and J gave up 6 bases, with 11 bases separating them. This CDR3 region has 14 residues. Germline CDR1 and CDR2: DFQATT and SNEGSKA (reference sequence). CDR3 bases: TGCAGTGCTAGAGATTTACGGTCGTATGAAAAACTGTTTTTT. It specifies CSARDLRSYEKLFF.

This clonotype was counted at least ten times. The rearrangement uses TRBV12-3 or TRBV12-4 and TRBJ1-6, with D maybe TRBD1 (6 bases). The CDR3 length is 15 residues. Trimming left V 3 bases short and J 10 bases short, with 16 bases between. CDR3 sequence: CASSLQGAGASPLHF. The CDR3 DNA reads as TGTGCCAGCAGTTTGCAGGGTGCAGGGGCCTCACCCCTCCACTTT.

This clonotype was counted ten times or more. The CDR3 protein is CASSDTSGSATDTQYF. CDR3 DNA sequence: TGTGCCAGCAGTGACACGTCGGGGAGCGCCACAGATACGCAGTATTTT. This chain connects TRBV6-4 to TRBJ2-3, with D possibly being TRBD2 (5 bases). The germline gives CDR1 MRHNA, CDR2 SNTAGT. This CDR3 has 16 amino acids. V lost 2 bases and J 2 bases, leaving 14 bases between the germline ends.

Concerning this clonotype itself: This CDR3 is missing its conserved last phenylalanine or tryptophan, likely due to a read error. The chain links TRBV7-2 to TRBJ2-1; D uncertain. The CDR3 runs 14 residues. V was trimmed by 2 bases and J by 8 bases, leaving 13 bases between them. CDR1 is SGHTA, CDR2 FQGNSA, per germline. CDR3 bases: TGTGCCAGCAGCTTAACGACCCCCGGTGATGAGCAGTTCTTA. This encodes CASSLTTPGDEQFL.

The V and J genes are TRBV9 and TRBJ2-7, with D possibly being TRBD1 or TRBD2 (5 bases each). Trimming removed 4 bases at V and 2 bases at J, with 10 bases between. The V gene's germline CDR1 is SGDLS and CDR2 YYNGEE. The CDR3 has 13 residues. The CDR3 nucleotides are TGTGCCAGCAGCCGGGACGGAGCCTACGAGCAGTACTTC. This gives the protein CASSRDGAYEQYF.

This clonotype turned up a few times. CDR3 DNA: TGTGCCATCAGATGGACCGGGGAGCTGTTTTTT. Translation: CAIRWTGELFF. The chain uses TRBV10-3 and TRBJ2-2, with no clear D. The length of the CDR3 is 11 residues. Looked up from germline, CDR1 is ENHRY and CDR2 is SYGVKD. Trimming removed 6 bases at V and 5 bases at J, with 4 bases between.

The V gene is TRBV10-3, the J gene TRBJ2-2; D is possibly TRBD1 or TRBD2 (5 bases each). Germline assignment: CDR1 ENHRY and CDR2 SYGVKD. The CDR3 has 13 amino acids. Trimming pared 9 bases from V and 2 bases from J, leaving 10 bases between. CDR3 loop: CAIRDGNTGELFF. CDR3 in DNA: TGTGCCATTAGGGACGGCAACACCGGGGAGCTGTTTTTT.

The DNA for the CDR3 is TGCGCCAGCAGCCCACCGGACCCCGGTCCAGATACGCAGTATTTT. Its translation is CASSPPDPGPDTQYF. The chain links TRBV5-1 to TRBJ2-3, with D unclear. The CDR3 is 15 amino acids. V dropped 4 bases and J dropped 4 bases, with 16 bases sitting between them. Looked up from germline, CDR1 is SGHRS and CDR2 is YFSETQ. Supplemented by reference TRBV5-1 and TRBJ2-3, the full variable domain reads KAGVTQTPRYLIKTRGQQVTLSCSPISGHRSVSWYQQTPGQGLQFLFEYFSETQRNKGNFPGRFSGRQFSNSRSEMNVSTLELGDSALYLCASSPPDPGPDTQYFGPGTRLTVL.

There are a few counts of this clonotype. V usage is TRBV9 and J usage is TRBJ2-1; the D is unclear. Germline V gene sequence: CDR1 SGDLS, CDR2 YYNGEE. V was clipped by 0 bases and J by 2 bases, with 9 bases between them. The CDR3 loop spans 15 amino acids. The CDR3 sequence is CASSVGASTYNEQFF. DNA for the CDR3: TGTGCCAGCAGCGTAGGGGCCTCCACCTACAATGAGCAGTTCTTC.

The genes are TRBV20-1 and TRBJ2-3; the D gene could be TRBD1 or TRBD2 (6 bases each). Per germline, CDR1 DFQATT and CDR2 SNEGSKA (reference sequence). V lost 6 bases and J 5 bases, leaving 15 bases between the germline ends. The CDR3 has 13 residues. CDR3 in DNA: TGCAGTGCCCCGAGGGGGGCTATAGATACGCAGTATTTT. Its translation is CSAPRGAIDTQYF.

This clonotype was seen only a few times. The CDR3 loop reads CTIAGLVWTDTQYF. CDR3 DNA: TGCACTATCGCGGGGCTAGTATGGACAGATACGCAGTATTTT. The chain joins TRBV20-1 to TRBJ2-3; weak D call: TRBD2 (6 bases). The CDR3 has 14 amino acids. Germline values: CDR1 DFQATT, CDR2 SNEGSKA (reference sequence).

In this sample, this clonotype turned up a few times. DNA for the CDR3: TGTGCCAGCAGTTATTCTTGGGACGAGCAGTTCTTC. The encoded protein is CASSYSWDEQFF. This rearrangement joins TRBV6-2 or TRBV6-3 to TRBJ2-1, with D tentatively TRBD1 or TRBD2 (5 bases each). The V end lost 3 bases, the J end lost 10 bases, and 10 bases lay between the germline ends. The CDR3 totals 12 residues. CDR1 is MNHEY, CDR2 SVGEGT, per germline.